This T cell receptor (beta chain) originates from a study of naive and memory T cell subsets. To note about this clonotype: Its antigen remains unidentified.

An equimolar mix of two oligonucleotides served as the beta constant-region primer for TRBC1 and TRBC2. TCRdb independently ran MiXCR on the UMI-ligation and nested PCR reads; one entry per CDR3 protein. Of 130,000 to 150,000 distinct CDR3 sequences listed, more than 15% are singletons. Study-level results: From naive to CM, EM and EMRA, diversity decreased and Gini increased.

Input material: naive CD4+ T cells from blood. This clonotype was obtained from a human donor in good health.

CDR3 protein: CASRYSGREQFF. In nucleotides, the CDR3 is TGTGCCAGCAGATATAGCGGGAGGGAGCAGTTCTTC. V is TRBV12-3 or TRBV12-4 and J is TRBJ2-1, with TRBD2 matching over 10 bases. The length of the CDR3 is 12 residues. Trimming removed 6 bases from V and 10 bases from J; junction bases left unmatched: 3.